This T cell receptor beta chain was captured in a study of PD-1 blockade in classical Hodgkin lymphoma. Study in general: Nivolumab was administered to patients intravenously at 3 mg/kg every 2 weeks.

General study results and limits: TCR diversity rose significantly by C4D1 in CD4+ but not CD8+ cells. Reports indicated that newly diagnosed patients had lower baseline TCR diversity than healthy donors did.

Details on this clone: The antigen remains undetermined.

The CDR3 contains 17 residues. V shed 0 bases and J 7 bases; nucleotides not matched to a gene: 9. Germline CDR1 is MNHNS and CDR2 is SASEGT. Every single patient, without exception, relapsed after autologous stem cell transplantation, and brentuximab vedotin exposure varied. Patients reached a best response of complete response, partial response or progressive disease. Profiled with immunoSEQ multiplex PCR; TCRdb holds only in-frame clones, not every one. The table includes about 97,000 clones, approximately 80% detected once. The starting material was peripheral blood mononuclear cells (PBMCs), obtained at baseline. This receptor was taken from a human donor with classical Hodgkin lymphoma. V and J are TRBV6-1 and TRBJ2-1; 10 bases align to TRBD2. CDR3 bases: TGTGCCAGCAGTGAAGCGCGGCTAGCGGGAGTAGGGAATGAGCAGTTCTTC. Its protein is CASSEARLAGVGNEQFF.